Sequencing of this T cell receptor beta chain was carried out in a study of CD8+CD57+ T cells in acquired aplastic anemia. General study results and limits: The number of CD8+ CDR3 sequences shared by patients and controls was roughly 31.

This clonotype was found once. Antigen specificity is unknown. Genomic DNA templated the TCR beta VDJ and CDR3 profiling. In TCRdb, the reads were re-called with MiXCR into one record per CDR3 protein. There are some 200,000 distinct CDR3 sequences in the sample; approximately 48% occur only once, and about 1.7% lies in the top ten. CDR3 length: 15 amino acids. Per the germline V gene, CDR1 is MNHNS and CDR2 is SASEGT. Trimming removed 2 bases from V and 8 bases from J; junction bases left unmatched: 9. Sequenced patients had shown CD8+CD57+ cell expansion by flow cytometry. The source of this sequence is a human donor with aplastic anemia. Sequenced: sorted CD4+, CD8+, or CD8+CD57+ T cells (not recorded which) from PBMCs. The chain uses TRBV6-1 and TRBJ1-2; 9 bases line up with TRBD1. CDR3 sequence (DNA): TGTGCCAGCAGTGAAATGACCGGGACAGGGTTAGGCTACACCTTC. It encodes CASSEMTGTGLGYTF.